This entry features one TCR beta chain sequence. The data belong to a study of blood T cell repertoires in COVID-19. Study-level background: The cDNA or gDNA used as material had been derived from T cells, B-cell-depleted T cells, or PBMCs.

This CDR3 has 15 amino acids. V gave up 3 bases and J gave up 2 bases, with 13 bases separating them. Germline V lookup: CDR1 SGHTA, CDR2 FQGNSA. Using immunoSEQ multiplex PCR, the repertoire was profiled, and TCRdb retains in-frame clones only, with some absent. The data hold about 170,000 clones, with about 80% observed a single time. Specimen: peripheral blood. The rearrangement links TRBV7-2 to TRBJ1-1; D is unclear. The receptor was derived from a woman older than 75 with acute or convalescent COVID-19. Here the CDR3 reads CASSFTRPPNTEAFF. CDR3 in DNA: TGTGCCAGCAGCTTTACCAGGCCTCCAAACACTGAAGCTTTCTTT.